Each of the 32 T cell receptor beta chains below was sequenced from the same sample in a study of cytomegalovirus exposure and HLA in healthy donors. The PCR was carried out with 60 Vbeta primers and 13 Jbeta primers. The protocol was immunoSEQ multiplex PCR, while the TCRdb copy is restricted to in-frame clones and leaves out a portion. The sample has about 220,000 clones, under 80% seen once; the top ten hold under 2%. Sequencing used PBMCs. Receptors originate from a woman in her 30s in good health and CMV-seronegative.

The chain combines TRBV9 with TRBJ1-1, with D tentatively TRBD1 (6 bases). Trimming took off 4 bases at V and 2 bases at J, with 12 bases between the two ends. This CDR3 is 14 amino acids long. Germline CDR1 SGDLS, CDR2 YYNGEE. The CDR3 nucleotides read TGTGCCAGCAGCAGTCGCAGGGGAAACACTGAAGCTTTCTTT. Encoded protein: CASSSRRGNTEAFF.

The chain recombines TRBV6-1 with TRBJ2-7; TRBD1 aligns across 11 bases. CDR1 is MNHNS, CDR2 SASEGT, per germline. The CDR3 spans 15 residues. V was pared by 5 bases and J by 5 bases, with 8 bases of the junction left unmatched. The DNA for the CDR3 is TGTGCCAGCAGTTCGGGTGGGACAGGGGGTCACGAGCAGTACTTC. Translation: CASSSGGTGGHEQYF.

The chain joins TRBV19 to TRBJ2-7; 9 bases are shared with TRBD1. The trim removed 6 bases at V and 7 bases at J, leaving 13 bases unmatched. This CDR3 has 15 residues. The germline V gene has CDR1 LNHDA and CDR2 SQIVND (reference sequence). CDR3 bases: TGTGCCAGTAGCCCTTATTTGGGACAGGGAGGGGAGCAGTACTTC. Translation gives CASSPYLGQGGEQYF.

Written as DNA, the CDR3 is TGTGCCAGCAGCTTCGGGACTCTGGGGATGGATACGCAGTATTTT. It yields the protein CASSFGTLGMDTQYF. The chain links TRBV5-4 to TRBJ2-3; the D gene is possibly TRBD2 (6 bases). Germline loops: CDR1 SGHNT, CDR2 YYREEE (reference sequence). CDR3 length: 15 residues. The V and J ends lost 2 bases and 6 bases respectively, with 16 bases between them.

The chain is built from TRBV10-3 and TRBJ2-1; 7 bases align to TRBD2. Germline lookup yields CDR1 ENHRY and CDR2 SYGVKD. The J segment lost 0 bases and the V segment lost 6 bases, leaving 5 bases of the junction unmatched. The CDR3 is made up of 15 amino acids. The CDR3: CAISDLADSYNEQFF. CDR3 in DNA: TGTGCCATCAGCGACCTAGCGGACTCCTACAATGAGCAGTTCTTC.

The J gene is TRBJ2-1, the V gene TRBV29-1, with D hard to call. This CDR3 is 14 amino acids long. CDR1 and CDR2 (germline): SQVTM, ANQGSEA. V dropped 0 bases and J dropped 3 bases, with 9 bases sitting between them. The CDR3 sequence is CSVEDRVYYNEQFF. In DNA, the CDR3 is TGCAGCGTTGAAGATCGGGTTTACTACAATGAGCAGTTCTTC.

Here the CDR3 DNA reads TGCGCCAGCAGCCAAATTCGGACAGGCAATGGGTCTAATGAAAAACTGTTTTTT. It specifies CASSQIRTGNGSNEKLFF. The genes are TRBV4-1 and TRBJ1-4; 7 bases map to TRBD1. Trimming at V came to 2 bases and at J to 3 bases, leaving 12 bases not matched to a gene. CDR3 size: 18 residues. CDR1 and CDR2 (germline): MGHRA, YSYEKL.

This clone was observed a single time. The chain is built from TRBV2 and TRBJ1-2; 7 bases align to TRBD1. Germline V gene lookup returns CDR1 SNHLY and CDR2 FYNNEI. The CDR3 sequence is 12 residues long. V trimming: 7 bases; J trimming: 5 bases; junction bases outside the gene matches: 4. The CDR3 is CASKAGGYGYTF. DNA of the CDR3: TGTGCCAGCAAGGCAGGGGGATATGGCTACACCTTC.

The chain combines TRBV6-1 with TRBJ1-1; no clear D gene. CDR1 is MNHNS and CDR2 is SASEGT in the germline V gene. Trimming stripped 2 bases from V and 4 bases from J, with 11 bases between. The CDR3 has 14 amino acids. The CDR3 bases are TGTGCCAGCAGTGAATATGGTCGAGGCACTGAAGCTTTCTTT. Translation gives CASSEYGRGTEAFF.

A single count supports this clone. The chain uses TRBV27 and TRBJ2-5, with TRBD2 matching over 8 bases. The end of the DNA is better explained by TRBJ2-7, so the J call may be wrong. The CDR3 runs 14 residues. The germline CDR1 and CDR2 sequences are MNHEY and SMNVEV (reference sequence). This CDR3 reads CASSPREGFYEQYF. The CDR3 coding sequence is TGTGCCAGCAGTCCCCGGGAGGGGTTTTACGAGCAGTACTTC.

The V call is TRBV9, the J call TRBJ1-4, with 8 bases identical to TRBD1. With V trimmed by 2 bases and J by 3 bases, 3 bases remained unmatched. The CDR3 consists of 15 residues. Germline assignment: CDR1 SGDLS and CDR2 YYNGEE. This CDR3 reads CASSVGQGANEKLFF. In nucleotides, the CDR3 is TGTGCCAGCAGCGTCGGACAGGGAGCTAATGAAAAACTGTTTTTT.

The V call is TRBV30, the J call TRBJ1-1, with TRBD1 identical over 7 bases. The CDR3 totals 13 residues. Germline V lookup: CDR1 GTSNPN, CDR2 SVGIG (reference sequence). Trimming took 5 bases from V and 4 from J; bases not matched to a gene: 7. The CDR3 sequence: CAWGITGATEAFF. The CDR3 nucleotides read TGTGCCTGGGGGATCACAGGGGCCACTGAAGCTTTCTTT.

This chain links TRBV6-6 with TRBJ1-1; TRBD1 matches at 8 bases. The germline CDR1 and CDR2 sequences are MNHNY and SVGAGI (reference sequence). CDR3 size: 13 residues. Trimming cost V 6 bases and J 4 bases; bases outside gene matches: 4. The CDR3 sequence is CASRNDRGTEAFF. The CDR3 region has the DNA TGTGCCAGCAGAAACGACAGGGGCACTGAAGCTTTCTTT.

CDR3 nucleotide sequence: TGCGCCAGCAGCTTTTCTCGTGCGAACACCGGGGAGCTGTTTTTT. It is translated as CASSFSRANTGELFF. The chain couples TRBV5-1 to TRBJ2-2; D uncertain. Per the germline V gene, CDR1 is SGHRS and CDR2 is YFSETQ. The CDR3 is 15 residues long. Trimming shortened V by 2 bases and J by 0 bases, and 8 bases separated the two germline ends.

The J gene is TRBJ2-3, the V gene TRBV6-5; TRBD1 agrees at 8 bases. The ends lost 5 bases at V and 4 bases at J; junction bases unmatched: 2. This CDR3 comprises 13 residues. From germline, CDR1 is MNHEY and CDR2 SVGAGI. For the CDR3, the DNA is TGTGCCAGCAGTGAACAGGGGGCAGATACGCAGTATTTT. This gives the protein CASSEQGADTQYF.

The genes are TRBV4-1 and TRBJ2-1; 11 nucleotides align to TRBD2. Germline V gene sequence: CDR1 MGHRA, CDR2 YSYEKL. The length of the CDR3 is 15 residues. Trimming at V came to 4 bases and at J to 10 bases, leaving 9 bases not matched to a gene. CDR3 nucleotide sequence: TGCGCCAGCAGCCCCCCGGGACTAGCGGACCCCGAGCAGTTCTTC. Its translation: CASSPPGLADPEQFF.

The CDR3 sequence is CASSYKLQGNTEAFF. Written as DNA, the CDR3 is TGCGCCAGCAGCTACAAGCTGCAGGGGAACACTGAAGCTTTCTTT. The gene calls are TRBV5-1 and TRBJ1-1; possible D gene TRBD1, 5 bases. The CDR3 has 15 amino acids. From germline, CDR1 is SGHRS and CDR2 YFSETQ. V was trimmed by 3 bases and J by 1 base, leaving 13 bases between them.

Points on this clone: One junction end does not reproduce the germline sequence, and a read error may be involved. The chain uses TRBV18 and TRBJ2-7, with 7 positions matching TRBD2. The CDR3 spans 15 residues. CDR1 and CDR2 from the germline V gene are KGHSH and LQKENI. Here the CDR3 DNA reads TGTGCCAGCTCACGACTGGAGGGAGGGAATACAGCAGTACTCTTC. It encodes CASSRLEGGNTAVLF.

The chain has TRBV6-5 and TRBJ1-5; D unresolved. Trimming pared 5 bases from V and 1 base from J, leaving 9 bases between. The V gene's germline CDR1 is MNHEY and CDR2 SVGAGI. CDR3 length: 14 residues. CDR3 amino acids: CASSPGRSNQPQHF. The CDR3 DNA sequence: TGTGCCAGCAGTCCCGGCAGGAGCAATCAGCCCCAGCATTTT.

This chain's CDR3 is CASSPLTGKAFF. CDR3 nucleotide sequence: TGTGCCAGCAGTCCCCTGACAGGTAAAGCTTTCTTT. This sequence joins TRBV27 and TRBJ1-1, with a weak D call TRBD1 (6 bases). The germline CDR1 and CDR2 sequences are MNHEY and SMNVEV (reference sequence). The CDR3 is made up of 12 amino acids. The V and J ends lost 5 bases and 9 bases respectively, with 13 bases between them.

This clone was counted between two and nine times. The sample holds other DNA sequences that translate to the same CDR3. This chain connects TRBV2 to TRBJ2-1; 12 positions match TRBD2. The CDR3 has 15 residues. V lost 2 bases, J lost 7 bases, and 3 bases stayed unmatched. Germline CDR1 and CDR2: SNHLY and FYNNEI. This CDR3 is CASSESLAGGNEQFF. In DNA, the CDR3 is TGTGCCAGCAGTGAATCACTAGCGGGAGGAAATGAGCAGTTCTTC.

The chain recombines TRBV5-6 with TRBJ2-5; 7 nucleotides align to TRBD2. The CDR3 loop spans 16 amino acids. Trimming removed 4 bases from V and 2 bases from J; junction bases left unmatched: 11. CDR1 SGHDT and CDR2 YYEEEE come from the germline V gene. The CDR3 sequence is CASSVPAGSRQETQYF. For the CDR3, the DNA is TGTGCCAGCAGCGTCCCAGCGGGGAGCCGTCAAGAGACCCAGTACTTC.

The V and J genes are TRBV7-2 and TRBJ2-5; D not resolved. V shed 5 bases and J shed 6 bases, with 7 bases lying between them. CDR3 length: 11 amino acids. From germline, CDR1 is SGHTA and CDR2 FQGNSA. The CDR3 region is CASSRRKTQYF. The CDR3 DNA is TGTGCCAGCAGCCGGCGGAAGACCCAGTACTTC.

The V and J genes are TRBV29-1 and TRBJ1-4; D perhaps matches TRBD1 (6 bases). V was trimmed by 7 bases and J by 8 bases, leaving 17 bases between them. The germline V gene has CDR1 SQVTM and CDR2 ANQGSEA. There are 13 residues in the CDR3. The CDR3 DNA is TGCAGCGCCTACAGGGTGGAAGGAGAAAAACTGTTTTTT. This codes for CSAYRVEGEKLFF. Full variable domain (outside the CDR3, taken from reference TRBV29-1 and TRBJ1-4): SAVISQKPSRDICQRGTSLTIQCQVDSQVTMMFWYRQQPGQSLTLIATANQGSEATYESGFVIDKFPISRPNLTFSTLTVSNMSPEDSSIYLCSAYRVEGEKLFFGSGTQLSVL.

A remark on this clone: At one end the junction does not follow the germline gene, possibly because of a read error. The chain employs TRBV19 and TRBJ1-1; D possibly corresponds to TRBD1 (6 bases). The CDR3 spans 14 residues. CDR1 LNHDA and CDR2 SQIVND come from the germline V gene (reference sequence). The CDR3 reads CASSVDRMNTEAFF. The CDR3 region has the DNA TGTGCCAGTAGTGTAGACAGGATGAACACTGAAGCTTTCTTT.

The chain couples TRBV15 to TRBJ2-5; 7 bases align to TRBD2. This CDR3 is 14 amino acids long. V lost 8 bases and J lost 2; bases outside the gene matches: 8. The germline gives CDR1 LNHNV, CDR2 YYDKDF (reference sequence). CDR3 loop: CATSIGGSQETQYF. CDR3 DNA sequence: TGTGCCACCTCAATCGGGGGGTCACAAGAGACCCAGTACTTC.

This clone was seen just once. Here the CDR3 DNA reads TGTGCCAGCAGCGCCGGGACTAGAAGGGTCAATGAGCAGTTCTTC. It yields the protein CASSAGTRRVNEQFF. The chain links TRBV2 to TRBJ2-1, with 8 positions matching TRBD2. The CDR3 sequence is 15 residues long. Germline values: CDR1 SNHLY, CDR2 FYNNEI. V trimming: 6 bases; J trimming: 6 bases; junction bases outside the gene matches: 10. Variable domain in full (rest from reference TRBV2 and TRBJ2-1): EPEVTQTPSHQVTQMGQEVILRCVPISNHLYFYWYRQILGQKVEFLVSFYNNEISEKSEIFDDQFSVERPDGSNFTLKIRSTKLEDSAMYFCASSAGTRRVNEQFFGPGTRLTVL.

The CDR3 loop is CASSEEWDSLPPYGYTF. The CDR3, as DNA: TGTGCCAGCAGTGAAGAATGGGACAGCCTACCTCCCTATGGCTACACCTTC. The chain links TRBV2 to TRBJ1-2, with 7 bases matching TRBD1. The trim removed 1 base at V and 4 bases at J, leaving 12 bases unmatched. Germline V gene sequence: CDR1 SNHLY, CDR2 FYNNEI. The CDR3 runs to 17 residues.

This chain uses TRBV18 with TRBJ1-3; no definite D call. The CDR3 runs 13 residues. Germline V gene lookup returns CDR1 KGHSH and CDR2 LQKENI. Trimming cost V 3 bases and J 4 bases, with 7 bases left between them. The CDR3 region is CASSPGSGNTIYF. CDR3 sequence (DNA): TGTGCCAGCTCACCTGGCTCCGGAAACACCATATATTTT.

This chain's CDR3 is CASRQGGTNEKLFF. The DNA for the CDR3 is TGTGCCAGTAGACAGGGGGGGACTAATGAAAAACTGTTTTTT. V and J are TRBV19 and TRBJ1-4, with 8 bases matching TRBD1. V lost 6 bases, J lost 2 bases, and 2 bases stayed unmatched. Germline CDR1 and CDR2: LNHDA and SQIVND (reference sequence). The CDR3 consists of 14 residues.

This clone was found once. The chain joins TRBV10-3 to TRBJ2-1; 7 nucleotides align to TRBD1. V lost 6 bases and J lost 0; bases outside the gene matches: 8. CDR1 ENHRY and CDR2 SYGVKD come from the germline V gene. The CDR3 consists of 16 residues. The CDR3: CAIRDRAPSSYNEQFF. The DNA of the CDR3 is TGTGCCATCAGAGACAGGGCCCCGAGCTCCTACAATGAGCAGTTCTTC.

This sequence joins TRBV9 and TRBJ2-3, with TRBD2 matching 8 bases. CDR3 length: 17 amino acids. J was trimmed by 1 base and V by 2 bases; bases with no gene match: 9. Looked up from germline, CDR1 is SGDLS and CDR2 is YYNGEE. The CDR3 protein is CASSVSGRRVGTDTQYF. The DNA for the CDR3 is TGTGCCAGCAGCGTCAGCGGGAGAAGGGTGGGCACAGATACGCAGTATTTT. Complete variable domain (other parts from reference TRBV9 and TRBJ2-3): DSGVTQTPKHLITATGQRVTLRCSPRSGDLSVYWYQQSLDQGLQFLIQYYNGEERAKGNILERFSAQQFPDLHSELNLSSLELGDSALYFCASSVSGRRVGTDTQYFGPGTRLTVL.